Presented here are 3 T cell receptor beta chains from one specimen sequenced in a study of vaccination and CD4 T cells after COVID-19. Their target antigens are unknown. Treatment described: roughly 11-day PBMC culture with coronavirus spike peptide pools or control peptides (ViraFEST assay). The collection of CD4+ T cells from the unexposed donor took place before the COVID-19 pandemic (2011-2018). The study sequenced cultured CD4+ T cell DNA using the Oncomine TCR Beta short-read assay. It was cultured CD4+ T cells from which genomic DNA was extracted. TCRdb re-analysed the PCR reads in MiXCR, keeping a single row per CDR3 protein. The repertoire has fewer than 11,000 distinct CDR3 sequences, 25% to 30% of them found once; the top ten carry 10% to 15%. Sequences were obtained from CD4+ T cells from blood, cultured in vitro. The receptor source for this set is a human donor in good health.

Here the CDR3 reads CASSQEGLETQYF. As DNA, the CDR3 is TGCGCCAGCTCGCAGGAGGGCCTAGAGACCCAGTACTTC. This chain links TRBV5-1 with TRBJ2-5, with D perhaps matching TRBD2 (6 bases). Trimming removed 7 bases from V and 4 bases from J, with 14 bases in between. Germline CDR1 and CDR2: SGHRS and YFSETQ. This CDR3 contains 13 residues.

This clonotype showed up just a few times. V gene TRBV29-1 combines with J gene TRBJ1-3; D is unclear. The germline CDR1 and CDR2 sequences are SQVTM and ANQGSEA. V dropped 4 bases and J dropped 4 bases, with 11 bases sitting between them. The CDR3 is 13 residues long. The CDR3 reads CSVAVSGGNTIYF. Here the CDR3 DNA reads TGCAGCGTTGCGGTCTCCGGGGGAAACACCATATATTTT.

In DNA, the CDR3 is TGTGCCAGCAAACGGACTAGCGGTTCCTACGAGCAGTACTTC. Amino acid sequence: CASKRTSGSYEQYF. The rearrangement joins TRBV6-2 or TRBV6-3 to TRBJ2-7; 10 nucleotides match TRBD2. Germline CDR1 reads MNHEY; CDR2 reads SVGEGT. The CDR3 is 14 residues long. Losses at the gene ends were 7 bases for V and 1 base for J; bases not matched to a gene: 4.